This T cell receptor (beta chain) stems from a study of T cell changes during pregnancy in multiple sclerosis. TCRdb keeps only in-frame clones here, not all; method: immunoSEQ multiplex PCR. The data contain about 76,000 clones, more than 85% of them singletons. The origin of this receptor is a female donor in good health, enrolled as a control in a pregnancy study. The sample in question was peripheral blood, obtained in the first trimester of pregnancy.

CDR3 nucleotide sequence: TGTGCCAGCAGCCCCCGGACAGGTTGGGAGACCCAGTACTTC. Translation: CASSPRTGWETQYF. V gene TRBV7-6 combines with J gene TRBJ2-5; 7 bases align to TRBD1. CDR3 length: 14 amino acids. Trimming at V came to 5 bases and at J to 5 bases, leaving 8 bases not matched to a gene. In germline, CDR1 is SGHVS, CDR2 FNYEAQ.